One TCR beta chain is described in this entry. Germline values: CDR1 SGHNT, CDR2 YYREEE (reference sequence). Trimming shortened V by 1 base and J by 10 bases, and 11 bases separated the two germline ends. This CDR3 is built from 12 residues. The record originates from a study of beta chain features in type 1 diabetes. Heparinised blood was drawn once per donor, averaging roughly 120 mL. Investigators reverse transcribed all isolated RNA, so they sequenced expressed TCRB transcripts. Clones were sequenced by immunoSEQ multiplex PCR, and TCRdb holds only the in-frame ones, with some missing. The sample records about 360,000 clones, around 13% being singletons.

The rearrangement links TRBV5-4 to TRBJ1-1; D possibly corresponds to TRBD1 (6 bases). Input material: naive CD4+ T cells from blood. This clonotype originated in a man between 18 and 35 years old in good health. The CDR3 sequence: CASSLRGRGAFF. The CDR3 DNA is TGTGCCAGCAGCTTGCGAGGCAGGGGAGCTTTCTTT.